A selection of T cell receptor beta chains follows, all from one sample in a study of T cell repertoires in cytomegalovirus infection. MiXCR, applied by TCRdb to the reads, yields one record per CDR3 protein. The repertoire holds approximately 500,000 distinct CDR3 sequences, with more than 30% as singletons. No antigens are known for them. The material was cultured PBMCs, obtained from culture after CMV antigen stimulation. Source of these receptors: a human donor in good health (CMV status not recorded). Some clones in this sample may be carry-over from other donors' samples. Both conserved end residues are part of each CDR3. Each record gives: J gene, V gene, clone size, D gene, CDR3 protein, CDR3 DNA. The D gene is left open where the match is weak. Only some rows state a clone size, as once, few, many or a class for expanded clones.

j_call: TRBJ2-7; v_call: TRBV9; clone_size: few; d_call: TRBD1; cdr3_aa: CASSVGPGQLYEQYF; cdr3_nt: TGTGCCAGCAGCGTAGGTCCGGGACAGCTCTACGAGCAGTACTTC
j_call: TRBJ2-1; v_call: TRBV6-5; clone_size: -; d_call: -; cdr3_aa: CASSYDPTTEQFF; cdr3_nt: TGTGCCAGCAGTTACGACCCAACAACCGAGCAGTTCTTC
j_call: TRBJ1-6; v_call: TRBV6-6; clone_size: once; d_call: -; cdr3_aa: CASRAGRRRYDSPLHF; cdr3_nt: TGTGCCAGCCGGGCCGGTCGGCGGCGTTACGATTCACCCCTCCACTTT
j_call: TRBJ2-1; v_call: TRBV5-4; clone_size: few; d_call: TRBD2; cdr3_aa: CASSLSSGSPNEQFF; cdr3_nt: TGTGCCAGCAGCTTGAGTAGCGGGAGTCCGAATGAGCAGTTCTTC
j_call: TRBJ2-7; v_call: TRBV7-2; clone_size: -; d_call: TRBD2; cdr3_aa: CASSKTSGGSYEQYF; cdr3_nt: TGTGCCAGCAGCAAAACTAGCGGGGGGTCCTACGAGCAGTACTTC
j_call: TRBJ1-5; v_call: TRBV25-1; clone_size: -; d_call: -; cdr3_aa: CASSAGSNQPQHF; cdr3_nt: TGTGCCAGCAGTGCGGGTAGCAATCAGCCCCAGCATTTT
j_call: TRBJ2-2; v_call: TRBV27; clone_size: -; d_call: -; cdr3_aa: CASSLSRRIGIGELFF; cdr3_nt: TGTGCCAGCAGTTTATCGAGGCGCATCGGGATCGGGGAGCTGTTTTTT
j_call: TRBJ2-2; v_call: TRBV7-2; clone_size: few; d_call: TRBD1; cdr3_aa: CASIQTQGAGELFF; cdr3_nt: TGTGCCAGCATCCAGACTCAGGGGGCCGGGGAGCTGTTTTTT
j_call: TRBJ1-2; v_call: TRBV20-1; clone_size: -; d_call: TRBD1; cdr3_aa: CSARPGTGIYGYTF; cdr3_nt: TGCAGTGCTAGACCGGGGACAGGGATCTATGGCTACACCTTC
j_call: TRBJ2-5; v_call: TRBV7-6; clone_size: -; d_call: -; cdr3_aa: CASSLVSRQETQYF; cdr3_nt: TGTGCCAGCAGCTTAGTATCTAGACAAGAGACCCAGTACTTC
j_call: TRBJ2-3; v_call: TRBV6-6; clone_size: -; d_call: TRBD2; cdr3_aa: CASSYSSAGGADTQYF; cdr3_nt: TGTGCCAGCAGTTACTCCTCAGCGGGAGGGGCAGATACGCAGTATTTT
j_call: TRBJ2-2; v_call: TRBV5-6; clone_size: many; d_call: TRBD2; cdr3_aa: CASSLGPGRGTGELFF; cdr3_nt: TGTGCCAGCAGCTTGGGCCCAGGGAGGGGCACCGGGGAGCTGTTTTTT
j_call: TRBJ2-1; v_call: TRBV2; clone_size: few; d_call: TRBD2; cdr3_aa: CASSLASGTTYNEQFF; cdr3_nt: TGTGCCAGCAGTTTGGCTAGCGGGACGACCTACAATGAGCAGTTCTTC
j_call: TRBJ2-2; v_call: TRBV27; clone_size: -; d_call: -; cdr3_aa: CATRAGSGELFF; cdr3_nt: TGTGCTACGAGGGCCGGGTCCGGGGAGCTGTTTTTT
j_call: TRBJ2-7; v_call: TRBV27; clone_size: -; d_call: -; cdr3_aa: CASSFGAGVSYEQYF; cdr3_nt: TGTGCCAGCAGTTTTGGTGCAGGGGTATCCTACGAGCAGTACTTC
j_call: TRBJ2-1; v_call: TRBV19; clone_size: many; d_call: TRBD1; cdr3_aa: CASNEGAFGQNEQFF; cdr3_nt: TGTGCCAGTAACGAGGGGGCGTTCGGGCAAAATGAGCAGTTCTTC
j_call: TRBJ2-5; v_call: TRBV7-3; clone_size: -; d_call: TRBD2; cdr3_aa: CASSKIGTSGRETQYF; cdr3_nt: TGTGCCAGCAGCAAAATTGGGACTAGCGGGAGAGAGACCCAGTACTTC
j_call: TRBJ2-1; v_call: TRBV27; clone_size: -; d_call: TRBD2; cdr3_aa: CASKSLAGNNEQFF; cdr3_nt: TGTGCCAGCAAAAGTTTAGCGGGAAACAATGAGCAGTTCTTC
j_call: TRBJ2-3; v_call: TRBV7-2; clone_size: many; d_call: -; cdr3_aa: CASSTTTDTQYF; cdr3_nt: TGTGCCAGCAGCACTACCACCGATACGCAGTATTTT
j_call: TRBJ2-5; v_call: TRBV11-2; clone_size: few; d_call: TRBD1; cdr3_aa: CASSHYRDRQETQYF; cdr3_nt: TGTGCCAGCAGTCACTACCGGGACAGACAAGAGACCCAGTACTTC
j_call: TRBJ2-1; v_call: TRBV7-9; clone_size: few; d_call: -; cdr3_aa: CASSPDGSYNEQFF; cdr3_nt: TGTGCCAGCAGCCCGGACGGATCCTACAATGAGCAGTTCTTC
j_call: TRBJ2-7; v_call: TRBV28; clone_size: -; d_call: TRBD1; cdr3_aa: CASSGTASSYEQYF; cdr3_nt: TGTGCCAGCAGTGGGACAGCCTCCTCCTACGAGCAGTACTTC
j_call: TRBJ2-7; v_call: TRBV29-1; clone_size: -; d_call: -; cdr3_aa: CSVEDGTSPYEQYF; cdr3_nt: TGCAGCGTTGAAGATGGGACAAGTCCCTACGAGCAGTACTTC
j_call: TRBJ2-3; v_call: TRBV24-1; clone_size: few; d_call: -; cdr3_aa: CATSDQGHPSTDTQYF; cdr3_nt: TGTGCCACCAGTGACCAGGGGCACCCTAGCACAGATACGCAGTATTTT
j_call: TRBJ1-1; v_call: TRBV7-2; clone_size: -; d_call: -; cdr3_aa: CASSFSQLDTEAFF; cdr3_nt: TGTGCCAGCAGCTTCTCTCAGTTGGACACTGAAGCTTTCTTT
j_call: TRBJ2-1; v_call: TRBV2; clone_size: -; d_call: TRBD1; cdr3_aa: CASSEDRFDNEQFF; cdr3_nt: TGTGCCAGCAGTGAGGACAGGTTTGACAATGAGCAGTTCTTC
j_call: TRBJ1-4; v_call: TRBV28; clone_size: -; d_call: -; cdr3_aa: CASSRRTATNEKLFF; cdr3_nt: TGTGCCAGCAGTCGCCGGACAGCAACTAATGAAAAACTGTTTTTT
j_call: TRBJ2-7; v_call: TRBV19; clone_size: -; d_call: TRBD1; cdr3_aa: CASSIGQGTYEQYF; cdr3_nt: TGTGCCAGTAGTATTGGACAGGGGACCTACGAGCAGTACTTC
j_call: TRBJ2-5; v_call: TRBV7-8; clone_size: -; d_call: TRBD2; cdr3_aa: CASSLGLAGTQETQYF; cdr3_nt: TGTGCCAGCAGCTTAGGACTAGCGGGGACACAAGAGACCCAGTACTTC
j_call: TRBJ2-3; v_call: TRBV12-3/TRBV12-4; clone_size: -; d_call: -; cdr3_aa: CASRVLRGRVNTQYF; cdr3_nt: TGTGCCAGCAGGGTTTTGAGGGGGAGAGTAAATACGCAGTATTTT
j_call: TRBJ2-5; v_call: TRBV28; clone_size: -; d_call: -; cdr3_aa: CASNIRVTKTQYF; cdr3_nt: TGTGCCAGTAATATCAGGGTTACGAAGACCCAGTACTTC
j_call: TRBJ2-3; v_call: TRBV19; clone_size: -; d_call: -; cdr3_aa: CASSMRASGTDTQYF; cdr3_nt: TGTGCCAGTAGTATGAGGGCTAGCGGCACAGATACGCAGTATTTT
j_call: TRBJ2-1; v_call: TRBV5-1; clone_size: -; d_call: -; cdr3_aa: CASSHSYNEQFF; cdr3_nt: TGCGCCAGCTCACACTCCTACAATGAGCAGTTCTTC
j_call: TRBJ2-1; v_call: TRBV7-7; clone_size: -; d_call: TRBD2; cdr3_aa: CASSLGLAKNEQFF; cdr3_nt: TGTGCTAGCAGCTTGGGACTAGCGAAGAATGAGCAGTTCTTC
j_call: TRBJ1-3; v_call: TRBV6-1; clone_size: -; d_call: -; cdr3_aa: CASSLDRYSGNTIYF; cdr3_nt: TGTGCCAGCAGTTTGGACAGATACTCTGGAAACACCATATATTTT
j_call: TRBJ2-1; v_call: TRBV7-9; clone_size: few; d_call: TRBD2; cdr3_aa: CASSITSGRAYNEQFF; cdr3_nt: TGTGCCAGCAGTATAACGAGCGGGAGGGCCTACAATGAGCAGTTCTTC
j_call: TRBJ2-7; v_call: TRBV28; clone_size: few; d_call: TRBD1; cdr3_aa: CASSLQGAGSYEQYF; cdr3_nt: TGTGCCAGCAGCCTACAGGGGGCCGGTTCCTACGAGCAGTACTTC
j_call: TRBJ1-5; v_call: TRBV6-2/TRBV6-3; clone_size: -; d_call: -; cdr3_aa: CASSYGLGMSQHF; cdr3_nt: TGTGCCAGCAGTTACGGTCTTGGGATGTCCCAGCATTTT
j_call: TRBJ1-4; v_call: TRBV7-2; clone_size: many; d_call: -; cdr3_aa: CASSLSSTTNEKLFF; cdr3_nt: TGTGCCAGCAGCTTATCATCCACAACTAATGAAAAACTGTTTTTT
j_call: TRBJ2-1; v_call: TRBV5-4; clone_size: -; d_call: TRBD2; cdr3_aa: CASSYGTRAYNEQFF; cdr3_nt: TGTGCCAGCAGTTATGGGACTAGAGCCTACAATGAGCAGTTCTTC
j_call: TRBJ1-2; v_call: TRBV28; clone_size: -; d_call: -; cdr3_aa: CASSSRGGYTF; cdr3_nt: TGTGCCAGCAGTTCGAGGGGGGGCTACACCTTC
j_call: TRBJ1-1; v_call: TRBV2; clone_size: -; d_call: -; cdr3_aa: CASSPAGMNTEAFF; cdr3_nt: TGTGCCAGCAGTCCGGCAGGCATGAACACTGAAGCTTTCTTT
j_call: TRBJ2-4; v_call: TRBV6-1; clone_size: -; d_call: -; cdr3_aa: CASARGITAKNIQYF; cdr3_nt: TGTGCCAGCGCCCGCGGGATTACAGCCAAAAACATTCAGTACTTC
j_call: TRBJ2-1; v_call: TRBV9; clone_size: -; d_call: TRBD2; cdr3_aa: CASSVGGGASGVGGNEQFF; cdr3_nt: TGTGCCAGCAGCGTAGGAGGTGGGGCTAGCGGGGTAGGAGGCAATGAGCAGTTCTTC
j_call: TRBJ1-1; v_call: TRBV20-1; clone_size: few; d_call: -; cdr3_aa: CSARGTGRVMNTEAFF; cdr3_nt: TGCAGTGCTAGAGGGACGGGGCGGGTCATGAACACTGAAGCTTTCTTT
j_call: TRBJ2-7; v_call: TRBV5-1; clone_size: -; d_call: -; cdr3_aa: CASTLRPGPSYEQYF; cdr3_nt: TGCGCCAGCACCTTGAGGCCAGGGCCCTCCTACGAGCAGTACTTC
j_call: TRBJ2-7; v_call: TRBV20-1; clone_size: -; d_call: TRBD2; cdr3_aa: CSAPILAGGPEQYF; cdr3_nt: TGCAGTGCCCCCATATTAGCGGGAGGGCCCGAGCAGTACTTC
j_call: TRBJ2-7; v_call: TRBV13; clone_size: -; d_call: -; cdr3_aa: CASSLKGGYEQYF; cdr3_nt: TGTGCCAGCAGCTTGAAGGGGGGCTACGAGCAGTACTTC
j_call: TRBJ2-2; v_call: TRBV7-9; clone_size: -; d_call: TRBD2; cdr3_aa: CASSFYGISGRSNTGELFF; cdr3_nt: TGTGCCAGCAGCTTTTACGGCATATCCGGGAGGAGTAACACCGGGGAGCTGTTTTTT
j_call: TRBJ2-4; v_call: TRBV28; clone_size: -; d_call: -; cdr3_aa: CASASTRGITYIQYF; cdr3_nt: TGTGCCAGCGCCTCGACTAGAGGGATAACGTACATTCAGTACTTC
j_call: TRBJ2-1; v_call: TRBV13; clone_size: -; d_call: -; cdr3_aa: CASSFPVSGPESYNEQFF; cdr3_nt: TGTGCCAGCAGCTTCCCCGTCAGCGGCCCAGAAAGCTACAATGAGCAGTTCTTC
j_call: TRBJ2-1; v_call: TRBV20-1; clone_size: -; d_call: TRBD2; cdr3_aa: CSARTRTGASSGNNEQFF; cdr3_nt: TGCAGTGCTAGAACCCGGACTGGAGCTAGTAGCGGGAACAATGAGCAGTTCTTC
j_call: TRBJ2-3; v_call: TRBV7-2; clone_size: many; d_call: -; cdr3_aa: CASSPRGSGSDTQYF; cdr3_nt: TGTGCCAGCAGCCCTAGAGGGTCGGGTTCGGATACGCAGTATTTT
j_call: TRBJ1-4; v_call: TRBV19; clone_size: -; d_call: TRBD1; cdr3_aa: CASSIGDRTGEKLFF; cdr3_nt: TGTGCCAGTAGTATAGGGGACAGGACGGGGGAAAAACTGTTTTTT
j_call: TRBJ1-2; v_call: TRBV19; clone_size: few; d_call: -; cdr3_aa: CASSILGPLDYGYTF; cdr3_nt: TGTGCCAGTAGTATTTTGGGGCCGCTGGACTATGGCTACACCTTC
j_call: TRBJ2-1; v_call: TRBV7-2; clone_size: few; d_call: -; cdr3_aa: CASSARDNLEQFF; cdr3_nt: TGTGCCAGCAGCGCCCGGGACAACCTTGAGCAGTTCTTC
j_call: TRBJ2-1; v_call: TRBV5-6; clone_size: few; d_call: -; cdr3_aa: CASSWGRRDEQFF; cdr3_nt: TGTGCCAGCAGCTGGGGCCGTAGGGATGAGCAGTTCTTC
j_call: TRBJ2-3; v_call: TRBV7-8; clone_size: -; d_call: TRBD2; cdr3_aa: CTTASGAATDTQYF; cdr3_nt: TGCACTACTGCCAGCGGGGCTGCCACAGATACGCAGTATTTT
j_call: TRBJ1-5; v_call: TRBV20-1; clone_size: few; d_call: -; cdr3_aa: CSARIEQANQPQHF; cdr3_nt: TGCAGTGCTAGGATCGAACAGGCCAATCAGCCCCAGCATTTT